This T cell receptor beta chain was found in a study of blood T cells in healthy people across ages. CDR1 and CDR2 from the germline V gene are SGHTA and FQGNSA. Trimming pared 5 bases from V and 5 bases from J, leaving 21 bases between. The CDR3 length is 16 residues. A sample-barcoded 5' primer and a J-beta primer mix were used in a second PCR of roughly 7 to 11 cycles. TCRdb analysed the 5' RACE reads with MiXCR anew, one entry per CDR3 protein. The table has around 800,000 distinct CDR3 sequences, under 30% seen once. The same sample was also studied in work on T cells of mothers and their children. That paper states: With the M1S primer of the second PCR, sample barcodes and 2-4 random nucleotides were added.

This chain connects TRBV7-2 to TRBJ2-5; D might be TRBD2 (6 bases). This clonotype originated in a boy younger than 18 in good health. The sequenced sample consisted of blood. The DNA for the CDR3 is TGTGCCAGCAGCCGTACACGGGGGATGAGTGGGGAGACCCAGTACTTC. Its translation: CASSRTRGMSGETQYF.